These T cell receptor beta chains were read from a single sample in a study of molecular identifiers for immune sequencing clone quantification. TCRdb passed the PCR reads through MiXCR, listing each CDR3 protein once. The sample lists roughly 71,000 distinct CDR3 sequences; about 18% were seen once. The specimen was naive CD8+ T cells from blood, with Jurkat cell RNA spiked in. These receptor sequences come from a human donor in good health. Some libraries in this study had Jurkat cell RNA spiked in. Both conserved end residues are part of each CDR3. A D gene is named only where the DNA matches it firmly. Clone size is given for some rows only: seen once, a few or many times, or a class if the clone is expanded.

TRBJ2-3	many	NA	TRBV28	CASREDISTDTQYF	TGTGCCAGCAGAGAGGATATTAGCACAGATACGCAGTATTTT
TRBJ1-1	few	NA	TRBV25-1	CASSEYEAGWAEAFF	TGTGCCAGCAGTGAATATGAGGCAGGGTGGGCTGAAGCTTTCTTT
TRBJ1-1	many	NA	TRBV10-3	CAISESYSMNTEAFF	TGTGCCATCAGTGAGTCTTACAGTATGAACACTGAGGCTTTCTTT
TRBJ2-7	many	NA	TRBV19	CASSNRQNYEQYF	TGTGCCAGTAGTAACCGACAGAACTACGAGCAGTACTTC
TRBJ2-7	many	NA	TRBV14	CASSPFGWGTSYEQYF	TGTGCCAGCAGCCCATTTGGGTGGGGCACCTCCTACGAGCAGTACTTC
TRBJ2-1	many	NA	TRBV14	CASSQGTYNEQFF	TGTGCCAGCAGCCAGGGCACCTACAATGAGCAGTTCTTC
TRBJ2-3	many	NA	TRBV14	CASSQVVAGLGSDTQYF	TGTGCCAGCAGCCAAGTGGTTGCGGGGCTCGGCTCAGATACGCAGTATTTT
TRBJ2-2	many	NA	TRBV19	CASSIVGTGELFF	TGTGCCAGTAGTATAGTCGGCACCGGGGAGCTGTTTTTT
TRBJ2-5	many	TRBD2	TRBV20-1	CSARDSSSGPGLETQYF	TGCAGTGCTAGAGATTCGTCTAGCGGCCCGGGGCTAGAGACCCAGTACTTC
TRBJ2-3	many	TRBD1	TRBV7-7	CASSFRGRQGDTQYF	TGTGCTAGCAGCTTCCGAGGGAGACAGGGAGATACGCAGTATTTT
TRBJ2-1	NA	TRBD2	TRBV3-1	CAGSARATGTSGSYEQFF	TGTGCCGGCAGCGCCAGAGCCACCGGGACTAGCGGGAGCTATGAGCAGTTCTTC
TRBJ2-3	many	NA	TRBV11-2	CASSLVWEADTQYF	TGTGCCAGCAGCTTAGTATGGGAGGCTGATACGCAGTATTTT
TRBJ2-1	NA	TRBD2	TRBV4-1	CASSQLTSGFYNEQFF	TGCGCCAGCAGCCAACTAACTAGCGGCTTTTACAATGAGCAGTTCTTC
TRBJ2-2	many	NA	TRBV28	CIVGGATGELFF	TGTATAGTGGGAGGTGCCACCGGGGAGCTGTTTTTT
TRBJ2-2	many	NA	TRBV29-1	CSVQPLGAIGELFF	TGCAGCGTTCAACCATTGGGAGCAATCGGGGAGCTGTTTTTT
TRBJ2-7	many	NA	TRBV2	CASSGVSSYEQYF	TGTGCCAGCAGTGGGGTAAGCTCCTACGAGCAGTACTTC
TRBJ2-1	few	NA	TRBV15	CATSRDLGALYNEQFF	TGTGCCACCAGCAGAGATTTGGGGGCGCTGTACAATGAGCAGTTCTTC
TRBJ2-7	many	NA	TRBV28	CASSSYAHRQSTYEQYF	TGTGCCAGCAGTTCCTATGCACATCGACAGTCGACCTACGAGCAGTACTTC
TRBJ2-1	NA	NA	TRBV19	CASSIVGGYNEQFF	TGTGCCAGTAGTATAGTCGGAGGGTACAATGAGCAGTTCTTC
TRBJ2-7	many	TRBD1	TRBV4-1	CASSPGQFYEQYF	TGCGCCAGCAGCCCGGGACAGTTCTACGAGCAGTACTTC
TRBJ2-3	many	TRBD2	TRBV19	CASSRVPSGTGTDTQYF	TGTGCCAGTAGTAGGGTTCCTAGCGGGACGGGTACAGATACGCAGTATTTT
TRBJ2-3	many	NA	TRBV4-3	CASSQDEGGLTDTQYF	TGCGCCAGCAGCCAAGATGAGGGGGGGCTCACAGATACGCAGTATTTT
TRBJ1-5	few	NA	TRBV28	CASSLLVQGLREPQHF	TGTGCCAGCAGTTTATTAGTACAGGGCCTCAGGGAGCCCCAGCATTTT
TRBJ1-1	many	NA	TRBV7-9	CASSGQLNTEAFF	TGTGCCAGCAGTGGACAGCTGAACACTGAAGCTTTCTTT
TRBJ2-2	many	TRBD1	TRBV28	CASSPRTGEGSAELFF	TGTGCCAGCAGTCCCAGGACAGGGGAGGGGTCGGCGGAGCTGTTTTTT
TRBJ2-3	many	NA	TRBV7-8	CASSLVPEGSTDTQYF	TGTGCCAGCAGCTTAGTACCGGAGGGGAGCACAGATACGCAGTATTTT
TRBJ2-7	many	NA	TRBV12-3/TRBV12-4	CASSSTGPGDEQYF	TGTGCCAGCAGTTCTACAGGGCCCGGGGACGAGCAGTACTTC
TRBJ1-2	few	TRBD1	TRBV9	CASSPIQGIGYGHTF	TGTGCCAGCAGCCCAATACAGGGGATAGGCTATGGCCACACCTTC
TRBJ2-3	many	TRBD2	TRBV4-1	CASSQEGVAGGFPDTQYF	TGCGCCAGCAGCCAAGAAGGAGTGGCGGGAGGGTTTCCGGATACGCAGTATTTT
TRBJ2-2	many	NA	TRBV29-1	CSVRHSGELFF	TGCAGCGTTAGACATTCCGGGGAGCTGTTTTTT
TRBJ1-2	many	NA	TRBV27	CASSLGQPNYPGYGYTF	TGTGCCAGCAGTCTTGGACAGCCAAACTACCCAGGGTATGGCTACACCTTC
TRBJ2-5	many	TRBD2	TRBV11-2	CASSGPSGSGETQYF	TGTGCCAGCAGCGGCCCCAGCGGGAGTGGAGAGACCCAGTACTTC
TRBJ2-1	few	NA	TRBV28	CARKPGQTSNEQFF	TGTGCCAGGAAACCGGGACAGACTAGCAATGAGCAGTTCTTC
TRBJ1-4	many	TRBD1	TRBV5-1	CASSVSPGQGEKLFF	TGCGCCAGCAGCGTATCTCCGGGACAGGGCGAAAAACTGTTTTTT
TRBJ2-3	many	NA	TRBV7-9	CASSLGAQYF	TGTGCCAGCAGCTTAGGAGCGCAGTATTTT
TRBJ2-7	few	TRBD1	TRBV7-9	CASSEPTGAAYEQYF	TGTGCCAGCAGCGAACCGACAGGGGCAGCCTACGAGCAGTACTTC
TRBJ2-2	few	NA	TRBV24-1	CATSDPLTGELFF	TGTGCCACCAGTGATCCGCTCACCGGGGAGCTGTTTTTT
TRBJ2-5	many	NA	TRBV6-2/TRBV6-3	CASSYDLGLEQETQYF	TGTGCCAGCAGTTACGACTTGGGACTTGAACAAGAGACCCAGTACTTC
TRBJ2-2	many	NA	TRBV19	CASSMVRTGELFF	TGTGCCAGTAGTATGGTCCGCACCGGGGAGCTGTTTTTT
TRBJ1-1	many	NA	TRBV10-3	CAISDLGDLTEAFF	TGTGCCATCAGTGATCTCGGAGACCTCACTGAAGCTTTCTTT
TRBJ1-1	many	NA	TRBV4-1	CASSQDWSTGTDTEAFF	TGCGCCAGCAGCCAAGATTGGAGCACGGGGACCGACACTGAAGCTTTCTTT
TRBJ2-5	many	TRBD2	TRBV20-1	CSVPSGRFETQYF	TGCAGTGTCCCTAGCGGGAGGTTTGAGACCCAGTACTTC
TRBJ2-7	NA	NA	TRBV7-6	CASSPGTDGYEQYF	TGTGCCAGCAGCCCCGGGACGGACGGCTACGAGCAGTACTTC
TRBJ2-6	few	NA	TRBV10-2	CASSEGYSGANVLTF	TGCGCCAGCAGTGAAGGGTACTCTGGGGCCAACGTCCTGACTTTC
TRBJ2-7	few	TRBD2	TRBV27	CASSSLLPLAGGIYEQYF	TGTGCCAGCAGTTCCCTACTACCCCTAGCGGGAGGGATTTACGAGCAGTACTTC
TRBJ2-1	many	NA	TRBV7-8	CASFAGPLSYNEQFF	TGTGCCAGCTTTGCGGGACCTCTCTCCTACAATGAGCAGTTCTTC